Following are 6 T cell receptor beta chains from one sample sequenced in a study of cytomegalovirus exposure and HLA in healthy donors. Profiling relied on immunoSEQ multiplex PCR, and the TCRdb table lists in-frame clones only, not all of them. This sample has about 160,000 clones; 85% occur once, and the top ten carry 2% to 2.5%. Sample: PBMCs. These TCRs come from a man aged 25-45 years in good health and CMV-seropositive.

The V call is TRBV4-1, the J call TRBJ2-5; D might be TRBD1 (5 bases). V was cut by 1 base and J by 0 bases, with 9 bases left in between. The CDR3 runs to 15 residues. The germline V gene has CDR1 MGHRA and CDR2 YSYEKL. The CDR3 loop is CASSQGYRYQETQYF. As DNA, the CDR3 is TGCGCCAGCAGCCAAGGGTACAGGTACCAAGAGACCCAGTACTTC.

The chain links TRBV6-1 to TRBJ1-6, with D possibly matching TRBD1 (6 bases). Trimming removed 1 base from V and 7 bases from J, with 17 bases in between. From germline, CDR1 is MNHNS and CDR2 SASEGT. The CDR3 runs to 17 residues. In DNA, the CDR3 is TGTGCCAGCAGTGAAGTTTTTACAGGGTTGTTGAATTCACCCCTCCACTTT. Residues: CASSEVFTGLLNSPLHF.

The chain combines TRBV2 with TRBJ2-3; TRBD2 is a possible D gene (6 bases). The CDR3 is made up of 15 amino acids. Germline CDR1 SNHLY, CDR2 FYNNEI. The CDR3 DNA reads TGTGCTGGGAGTAGGGACTCACGAGGCACAGATACGCAGTATTTT. Amino acids: CAGSRDSRGTDTQYF.

This chain uses TRBV18 with TRBJ2-3; 7 positions agree with TRBD1. Per the germline V gene, CDR1 is KGHSH and CDR2 is LQKENI. CDR3 length: 15 amino acids. After removal of 0 bases from V and 6 bases from J, the junction contained 6 bases not matched to a gene. The DNA of the CDR3 is TGTGCCAGCTCACCACCGGACAGGCCGTTGGATACGCAGTATTTT. As protein: CASSPPDRPLDTQYF.

This chain connects TRBV9 to TRBJ1-4; possibly TRBD1 for D (5 bases). V was clipped by 0 bases and J by 4 bases, with 10 bases between them. Looked up from germline, CDR1 is SGDLS and CDR2 is YYNGEE. The CDR3 runs to 15 residues. The CDR3 here is CASSVGGDVNEKLFF. The DNA for the CDR3 is TGTGCCAGCAGCGTAGGGGGGGACGTTAATGAAAAACTGTTTTTT.

V and J are TRBV27 and TRBJ1-4; D possibly corresponds to TRBD1 (6 bases). The CDR3 runs 14 residues. Trimming stripped 5 bases from V and 4 bases from J, with 11 bases between. CDR1 MNHEY and CDR2 SMNVEV come from the germline V gene (reference sequence). CDR3 bases: TGTGCCAGCAGTCCCGGGACATTTAATGAAAAACTGTTTTTT. This codes for CASSPGTFNEKLFF. Full variable domain (rest looked up from reference TRBV27 and TRBJ1-4): EAQVTQNPRYLITVTGKKLTVTCSQNMNHEYMSWYRQDPGLGLRQIYYSMNVEVTDKGDVPEGYKVSRKEKRNFPLILESPSPNQTSLYFCASSPGTFNEKLFFGSGTQLSVL.